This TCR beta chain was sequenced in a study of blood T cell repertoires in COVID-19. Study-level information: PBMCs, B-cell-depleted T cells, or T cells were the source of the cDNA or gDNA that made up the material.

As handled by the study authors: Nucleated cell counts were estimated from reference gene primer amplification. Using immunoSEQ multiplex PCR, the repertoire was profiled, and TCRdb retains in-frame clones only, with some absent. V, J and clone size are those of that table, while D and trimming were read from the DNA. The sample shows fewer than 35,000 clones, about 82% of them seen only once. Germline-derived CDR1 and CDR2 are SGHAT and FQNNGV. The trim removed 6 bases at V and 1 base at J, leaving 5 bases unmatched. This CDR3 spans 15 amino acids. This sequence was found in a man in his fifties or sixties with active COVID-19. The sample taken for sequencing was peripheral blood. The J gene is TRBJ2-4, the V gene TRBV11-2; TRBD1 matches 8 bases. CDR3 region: CASRITGGAKNIQYF. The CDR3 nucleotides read TGTGCCAGCAGAATAACAGGGGGGGCCAAAAACATTCAGTACTTC.